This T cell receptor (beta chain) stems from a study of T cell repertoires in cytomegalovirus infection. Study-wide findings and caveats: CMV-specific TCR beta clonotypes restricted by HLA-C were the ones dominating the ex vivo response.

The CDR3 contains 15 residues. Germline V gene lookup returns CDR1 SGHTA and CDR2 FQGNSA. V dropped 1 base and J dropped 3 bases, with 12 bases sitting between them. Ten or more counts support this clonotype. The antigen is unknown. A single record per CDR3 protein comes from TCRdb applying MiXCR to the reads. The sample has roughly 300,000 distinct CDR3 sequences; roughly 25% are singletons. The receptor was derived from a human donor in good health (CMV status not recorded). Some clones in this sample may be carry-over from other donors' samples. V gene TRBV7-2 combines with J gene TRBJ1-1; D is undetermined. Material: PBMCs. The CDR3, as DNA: TGTGCCAGCAGCTTAGGTGGCACAACAGACACTGAAGCTTTCTTT. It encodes CASSLGGTTDTEAFF.